The rows below give T cell receptor beta chains drawn from one sample of a study of cytomegalovirus exposure and HLA in healthy donors. Sequencing used immunoSEQ multiplex PCR; TCRdb keeps in-frame clones, though not all of them. The sample holds around 120,000 clones, 74% seen once. Sequences were obtained from PBMCs. The source of these receptors is a man aged 50 to 59 in good health and CMV-seropositive. Each CDR3 is given with its conserved first and last residue.

V: TRBV5-1
CDR3: CASSLNSGNYNEQFF

V: TRBV6-6
CDR3: CASSYGAGSGETQYF

V: TRBV5-4
CDR3: CASSSVLAKETQYF

V: TRBV4-2
CDR3: CASSQDFPQALYEQYF

V: TRBV5-1
CDR3: CASSLGTSDYYEQYF

V: TRBV11-2
CDR3: CASSLVQGANTEAFF

V: TRBV27
CDR3: CASSNRVYSPLHF

V: TRBV2
CDR3: CASRDRGSSYEQYF

V: TRBV4-2
CDR3: CASSQDRLAGTETQYF

V: TRBV5-1
CDR3: CASSPNSGRYEQYF

V: TRBV27
CDR3: CASRIGGVSYEQYF

V: TRBV5-1
CDR3: CASSPGTVTPTEQYF

V: TRBV28
CDR3: CASSSSGADQETQYF

V: TRBV7-3
CDR3: CASSPGQGRGQYF

V: TRBV9
CDR3: CASSVEGLAGYEQYF

V: TRBV7-9
CDR3: CASSRTSGNYNEQFF

V: TRBV5-1
CDR3: CASSLRGMNTEAFF

V: TRBV5-4
CDR3: CASTLTQGQGTYEQYF

V: TRBV7-6
CDR3: CASSPRSAELFF

V: TRBV11-2
CDR3: CASSPGGEAQYF

V: TRBV15
CDR3: CATSRDLYTEAFF

V: TRBV7-9
CDR3: CASSSGQAELF

V: TRBV11-2
CDR3: CASSQDRQRGGYEQYF

V: TRBV6-4
CDR3: CASSETGASTEAFF

V: TRBV27
CDR3: CASSFGQGREKLFF

V: TRBV7-2
CDR3: CASSFGYRGRGNQPQHF

V: TRBV5-1
CDR3: CASSMGTGGITDTQYF

V: TRBV15
CDR3: CATSGGAYYEQYF

V: TRBV5-5
CDR3: CASSLVIRGRNEQFF

V: TRBV7-2
CDR3: CASGNYRGGYTF

V: TRBV5-1
CDR3: CASSGDSDQETQYF

V: TRBV19
CDR3: CASSTQVNEKLFF

V: TRBV11-2
CDR3: CASSGRGGQEETQYF

V: TRBV28
CDR3: CASSLEGAGTEAFF

V: TRBV5-4
CDR3: CASSLMLRQGAWETQYF

V: TRBV6-4
CDR3: CASSDRLGGLEQYF

V: TRBV30
CDR3: CAWSTTGGAEAFF

V: TRBV10-3
CDR3: CAISESTGLGSNYGYTF

V: TRBV5-1
CDR3: CASSLAASRGGYTF

V: TRBV27
CDR3: CASSFGSVNTEAFF

V: TRBV2
CDR3: CASRGVVGTGELFF

V: TRBV15
CDR3: CATSREAGSYEQYF

V: TRBV4-1
CDR3: CASSRGYGETQYF

V: TRBV12-5
CDR3: CASGFGSSYEQYF

V: TRBV7-4
CDR3: CASQRGVRRATLSGNTIYF

V: TRBV2
CDR3: CASNVVPNIQYF

V: TRBV10-3
CDR3: CAISESTGSDTQYF

V: TRBV13
CDR3: CASSGGQGRTEAFF

V: TRBV6-5
CDR3: CASSPRTGQAYGYTF